This T cell receptor (beta chain) was identified in a study of regulatory T cells in long-lasting Graves disease. Study-level points and caveats: Possibly, too few samples lowered accuracy. Persistent-disease Graves' patients showed less TCR diversity than new cases. Persistent disease was associated with favored TRBV28 usage and with favored use of TRBJ1-2 and TRBJ2-5.

Relying on iRepertoire HTBI primers and Arm-PCR of CDR3 regions, the team built TCR beta libraries. MiXCR was run by TCRdb on the multiplex PCR reads, yielding one entry per CDR3 protein. This sample carries some 450,000 distinct CDR3 sequences, around 17% of them seen once, and the ten largest clones take around a tenth. This clonotype was found many times. Its specificity is not known. As to time point: newly diagnosed GD, antithyroid drugs for less than 3 months. Extracted RNA from PBMCs served as the source of the TCR library. The ends lost 0 bases at V and 5 bases at J; junction bases unmatched: 8. CDR3 length: 16 residues. Germline assignment: CDR1 SGHAT and CDR2 FQNNGV. The same specimen was also included in a second study, on T cells in Graves' hyperthyroidism and ophthalmopathy. That paper states: For the diagnoses, clinical symptoms, serum thyroxine and TRAb, thyroid ultrasound and orbital computed tomography were used.

Source: peripheral blood mononuclear cells (PBMCs), taken at new diagnosis, from a patient treated with antithyroid drugs. This chain connects TRBV11-2 to TRBJ2-5; TRBD1 matches 8 bases. This TCR derives from a woman aged 25 to 39 with Graves disease. CDR3 residues: CASSLDDRGGVETQYF. The CDR3 DNA sequence: TGTGCCAGCAGCTTAGACGACAGGGGTGGGGTGGAGACCCAGTACTTC.